Each of the 28 T cell receptor beta chains below was sequenced from the same sample in a study of regulatory T cells in long-lasting Graves disease. Arm-PCR with iRepertoire HTBI primers amplified the CDR3 regions for these TCR beta libraries. TCRdb called the multiplex PCR reads again in MiXCR, with one record for every CDR3 protein. The sample lists more than 650,000 distinct CDR3 sequences; 30% were seen once. Stated time point: persistent/refractory GD, antithyroid drugs over 5 years with positive TRAb. PBMC RNA was the source of the TCR library. The specimen was peripheral blood mononuclear cells (PBMCs), collected when the disease was refractory, from a patient treated with antithyroid drugs. The receptors derive from a female donor with Graves disease.

This clonotype was seen a few times. V usage is TRBV10-3 and J usage is TRBJ2-7, with 7 bases lining up with TRBD1. This CDR3 contains 14 residues. From germline, CDR1 is ENHRY and CDR2 SYGVKD. J lost 0 bases, V lost 6 bases, and 5 bases had no gene match. CDR3 bases: TGTGCCATCAGCCCGACAGGGAGCTCCTACGAGCAGTACTTC. Amino acid sequence: CAISPTGSSYEQYF.

The table lists this clonotype with a few counts. The rearrangement uses TRBV28 and TRBJ1-4; 8 bases line up with TRBD1. The CDR3 has 14 amino acids. The germline gives CDR1 MDHEN, CDR2 SYDVKM. The V gene end was trimmed by 3 bases and the J gene end by 7 bases; junction bases not matched to a gene: 4. CDR3 nucleotides: TGTGCCAGCAGTTTCGGCAGGGGGCGTGAAAAACTGTTTTTT. This sequence encodes CASSFGRGREKLFF.

In this sample, this clonotype turned up many times. The chain joins TRBV7-2 to TRBJ1-5; D ambiguous. The CDR3 runs 15 residues. V was shortened by 1 base and J by 3 bases, with 10 bases between the two germline ends. Germline CDR1 is SGHTA and CDR2 is FQGNSA. The CDR3 loop reads CASSLVVLDNQPQHF. The CDR3 coding sequence is TGTGCCAGCAGCTTAGTTGTGCTGGACAATCAGCCCCAGCATTTT.

This clonotype was seen ten or more times. The genes are TRBV12-3 or TRBV12-4 and TRBJ1-4; D is uncertain. V was clipped by 0 bases and J by 8 bases, with 19 bases between them. The CDR3 sequence is 17 residues long. CDR3 residues: CASSLAAQRRRGEKLFF. Written as DNA, the CDR3 is TGTGCCAGCAGTTTAGCGGCGCAACGGCGGAGAGGAGAAAAACTGTTTTTT.

The rearrangement uses TRBV7-2 and TRBJ2-2; the D gene is possibly TRBD1 (6 bases). Trimming removed 2 bases from V and 6 bases from J, with 10 bases in between. The CDR3 has 14 residues. CDR1 and CDR2 (germline): SGHTA, FQGNSA. The CDR3 DNA follows: TGTGCCAGCAGCTTACAAGCAGGGGCCGGGGAGCTGTTTTTT. As protein: CASSLQAGAGELFF.

V and J are TRBV7-2 and TRBJ2-7; the D is unclear. The length of the CDR3 is 12 residues. Deletions cut 5 bases from V and 5 bases from J, with 10 bases between. Germline CDR1 SGHTA, CDR2 FQGNSA. This chain's CDR3 is CASSPENHEQYF. The CDR3, as DNA: TGTGCCAGCAGCCCGGAGAACCACGAGCAGTACTTC. Supplemented by reference TRBV7-2 and TRBJ2-7, the full variable domain reads GAGVSQSPSNKVTEKGKDVELRCDPISGHTALYWYRQSLGQGLEFLIYFQGNSAPDKSGLPSDRFSAERTGGSVSTLTIQRTQQEDSAVYLCASSPENHEQYFGPGTRLTVT.

With respect to this clonotype: The conserved phenylalanine or tryptophan normally closing the CDR3 is absent here, so this likely arose from a read error. The CDR3: CASSLTDEYGYTV. The CDR3, as DNA: TGTGCCAGCAGCTTAACGGACGAATATGGCTACACCGTC. V gene TRBV7-9 combines with J gene TRBJ1-2; no clear D gene. The CDR3 is made up of 13 amino acids. With 2 bases removed from V and 5 bases from J, the gap between germline ends came to 9 bases. Germline V gene data show CDR1 as SEHNR and CDR2 as FQNEAQ (reference sequence).

This chain links TRBV3-1 with TRBJ1-1; TRBD1 is a possible D gene (5 bases). The V gene lost 6 bases and the J gene lost 9 bases, with 11 bases spanning the gap. The CDR3 runs 11 residues. Per the germline V gene, CDR1 is LGHDT and CDR2 is YNNKEL (reference sequence). The chain's CDR3 is CASRGRGKAFF. CDR3 bases: TGTGCCAGCAGGGGACGGGGGAAAGCTTTCTTT.

The rearrangement links TRBV20-1 to TRBJ2-2; D gene ambiguous. Germline CDR1 is DFQATT and CDR2 is SNEGSKA (reference sequence). This CDR3 is built from 11 residues. V was shortened by 3 bases and J by 5 bases, with 4 bases between the two germline ends. The chain's CDR3 is CSASKTGELFF. The CDR3 DNA follows: TGCAGTGCTAGCAAGACCGGGGAGCTGTTTTTT.

This rearrangement joins TRBV19 to TRBJ1-5; the match to TRBD1 covers 9 bases. CDR3 length equals 17 residues. Germline V CDR1 and CDR2: LNHDA, SQIVND (reference sequence). Trimming cost V 5 bases and J 3 bases; bases outside gene matches: 11. The CDR3 region has the DNA TGTGCCAGTAGTTCGAGCACAGGGGGCGGAATCAATCAGCCCCAGCATTTT. Translated: CASSSSTGGGINQPQHF.

In this sample, this clonotype turned up a few times. This chain links TRBV5-1 with TRBJ2-4; D gene uncertain. Trimming cost V 1 base and J 1 base, with 9 bases left between them. The CDR3 covers 15 residues. The germline V gene encodes CDR1 SGHRS and CDR2 YFSETQ. The CDR3, as DNA: TGCGCCAGCAGCTTGTCAGCCTCGGCCAAAAACATTCAGTACTTC. It specifies CASSLSASAKNIQYF. Drawing the rest from reference TRBV5-1 and TRBJ2-4, the complete variable domain is KAGVTQTPRYLIKTRGQQVTLSCSPISGHRSVSWYQQTPGQGLQFLFEYFSETQRNKGNFPGRFSGRQFSNSRSEMNVSTLELGDSALYLCASSLSASAKNIQYFGAGTRLSVL.

This clonotype was observed a few times. The V and J genes are TRBV12-3 or TRBV12-4 and TRBJ1-3, with D uncertain. The length of the CDR3 is 15 residues. The V end lost 0 bases, the J end lost 0 bases, and 6 bases lay between the germline ends. This chain's CDR3 is CASSLAIFSGNTIYF. The CDR3 region has the DNA TGTGCCAGCAGTTTAGCAATCTTCTCTGGAAACACCATATATTTT.

The V call is TRBV29-1, the J call TRBJ1-6, with 8 nucleotides matching TRBD1. V lost 7 bases, J lost 7 bases, and 12 bases stayed unmatched. This CDR3 region has 15 residues. The V gene's germline CDR1 is SQVTM and CDR2 ANQGSEA. CDR3 bases: TGCAGCGCCCGCCTAGGACAGGGTCGGAATTCACCCCTCCACTTT. This encodes CSARLGQGRNSPLHF.

DNA for the CDR3: TGTGCCATCAGTCCTCGTGACAGGGGGAAGCCCCAGCATTTT. This sequence encodes CAISPRDRGKPQHF. V gene TRBV10-3 combines with J gene TRBJ1-5, with 9 bases matching TRBD1. Germline CDR1 ENHRY, CDR2 SYGVKD. The CDR3 extends over 14 amino acids. Losses at the gene ends were 5 bases for V and 8 bases for J; bases not matched to a gene: 7.

The chain links TRBV5-1 to TRBJ1-4; D gene unclear. V was pared by 0 bases and J by 5 bases, with 8 bases between. This CDR3 comprises 14 residues. Germline V gene sequence: CDR1 SGHRS, CDR2 YFSETQ. CDR3 nucleotide sequence: TGCGCCAGCAGCTTGGACGTGGGCAATGAAAAACTGTTTTTT. Residues: CASSLDVGNEKLFF.

This clonotype was found a few times. The genes are TRBV5-1 and TRBJ1-2; D might be TRBD1 (5 bases). CDR3 length: 13 residues. CDR1 and CDR2 (germline): SGHRS, YFSETQ. V gave up 2 bases and J gave up 8 bases, with 13 bases separating them. CDR3 bases: TGCGCCAGCAGCTTTCGGGGGGAGCGCGGCTACACCTTC. Encoded protein: CASSFRGERGYTF.

This clonotype has a count of ten or more. J is TRBJ1-2 and V is TRBV27; D not certain. Germline V gene sequence: CDR1 MNHEY, CDR2 SMNVEV (reference sequence). This CDR3 spans 13 amino acids. The V and J ends lost 4 bases and 4 bases respectively, with 10 bases between them. The CDR3 DNA follows: TGTGCCAGCAGTTATGGAGAATCCTATGGCTACACCTTC. Its translation is CASSYGESYGYTF.

The gene calls are TRBV6-1 and TRBJ2-5, with 10 nucleotides matching TRBD2. The CDR3 extends over 16 amino acids. J lost 2 bases, V lost 3 bases, and 6 bases had no gene match. Germline values: CDR1 MNHNS, CDR2 SASEGT. Here the CDR3 reads CASSDGVAGGQETQYF. In DNA, the CDR3 is TGTGCCAGCAGTGATGGAGTAGCGGGAGGTCAAGAGACCCAGTACTTC.

The gene calls are TRBV10-3 and TRBJ1-1; D is unclear. CDR3 length: 13 residues. V was shortened by 5 bases and J by 1 base, with 8 bases between the two germline ends. Germline loops: CDR1 ENHRY, CDR2 SYGVKD. The CDR3 DNA reads TGTGCCATCAGTACCAGCCCGAACACTGAAGCTTTCTTT. Its translation is CAISTSPNTEAFF.

This clonotype was detected only a few times. The rearrangement links TRBV6-1 to TRBJ1-6; the D gene is possibly TRBD1 (6 bases). CDR1 MNHNS and CDR2 SASEGT come from the germline V gene. Between the trimmed V and J ends, which lost 4 bases and 5 bases, there was a span of 15 bases. The CDR3 contains 16 residues. CDR3 amino acids: CASSVKYTGNNSPLHF. In DNA form, the CDR3 reads TGTGCCAGCAGTGTGAAATACACAGGGAATAATTCACCCCTCCACTTT.

In this sample, this clonotype turned up a few times. This chain links TRBV20-1 with TRBJ1-4, with D perhaps matching TRBD1 (6 bases). V shed 4 bases and J shed 8 bases, with 20 bases lying between them. The CDR3 contains 15 residues. Germline CDR1 and CDR2: DFQATT and SNEGSKA (reference sequence). The CDR3 spells CSATSWGPDPEKLFF. The CDR3 nucleotides read TGCAGTGCTACCTCCTGGGGGCCCGACCCCGAAAAACTGTTTTTT.

The CDR3 is CATSRGDEFYEQYF. CDR3 in DNA: TGTGCCACCAGCAGAGGAGACGAATTCTACGAGCAGTACTTC. This sequence joins TRBV15 and TRBJ2-7; D is unclear. This CDR3 has 14 amino acids. Per the germline V gene, CDR1 is LNHNV and CDR2 is YYDKDF (reference sequence). V lost 1 base and J 3 bases, leaving 10 bases between the germline ends.

The chain links TRBV18 to TRBJ2-5, with 9 nucleotides matching TRBD1. CDR3 length: 13 residues. V was clipped by 5 bases and J by 5 bases; unmatched bases: 3. Germline assignment: CDR1 KGHSH and CDR2 LQKENI. CDR3 region: CASSADRGETQYF. Here the CDR3 DNA reads TGTGCCAGCTCAGCGGACAGGGGTGAGACCCAGTACTTC.

This clonotype was found a few times. The chain carries TRBV10-3 and TRBJ1-2; 7 bases are shared with TRBD1. The germline gives CDR1 ENHRY, CDR2 SYGVKD. The trim removed 2 bases at V and 7 bases at J, leaving 7 bases unmatched. The CDR3 sequence is 14 residues long. This chain's CDR3 is CAISEDRGRVGYTF. For the CDR3, the DNA is TGTGCCATCAGTGAGGATAGGGGGCGAGTTGGCTACACCTTC.

The chain has TRBV5-5 and TRBJ1-5, with 7 bases fitting TRBD1. There are 18 residues in the CDR3. CDR1 SGHKS and CDR2 YYEKEE come from the germline V gene (reference sequence). J was trimmed by 0 bases and V by 3 bases; bases with no gene match: 12. CDR3 in DNA: TGTGCCAGCAGCTCAACGGCGCAGGGGGAATATAGCAATCAGCCCCAGCATTTT. Protein sequence: CASSSTAQGEYSNQPQHF.

This chain uses TRBV2 with TRBJ2-7; tentative D call: TRBD1 (5 bases). CDR1 and CDR2 (germline): SNHLY, FYNNEI. The CDR3 extends over 14 amino acids. Trimming removed 5 bases from V and 3 bases from J, with 14 bases in between. CDR3 coding DNA: TGTGCCAGCAGTAAGGACACCGTGCTCTACGAGCAGTACTTC. Translation gives CASSKDTVLYEQYF. Full variable domain (remainder filled in from reference TRBV2 and TRBJ2-7): EPEVTQTPSHQVTQMGQEVILRCVPISNHLYFYWYRQILGQKVEFLVSFYNNEISEKSEIFDDQFSVERPDGSNFTLKIRSTKLEDSAMYFCASSKDTVLYEQYFGPGTRLTVT.

V gene TRBV4-2 combines with J gene TRBJ1-3; no reliable D call. The CDR3 sequence is 15 residues long. Trimming took 2 bases from V and 6 from J, leaving 14 bases between them. CDR1 is LGHNA, CDR2 YNFKEQ, per germline. The CDR3 here is CASSQLPSGANTIYF. In DNA form, the CDR3 reads TGTGCCAGCAGCCAACTCCCTTCGGGAGCAAACACCATATATTTT.

The chain combines TRBV19 with TRBJ2-7; 12 bases fit TRBD2. Germline V gene data show CDR1 as LNHDA and CDR2 as SQIVND (reference sequence). The CDR3 loop spans 16 amino acids. The J segment lost 4 bases and the V segment lost 1 base, leaving 5 bases of the junction unmatched. The CDR3 nucleotides read TGTGCCAGTAGTATAGCACGACTAGCGGGAGTGTACGAGCAGTACTTC. The encoded protein is CASSIARLAGVYEQYF.